A single T cell receptor (beta chain) is shown here with its context. Patients in Seattle were enrolled during active infection, then followed longitudinally. This sample was included in a study of blood T cell repertoires in COVID-19. Overall study: Italy, Spain and the United States were the sources of the convalescent and acute COVID-19 samples. The analysed material was cDNA or gDNA that came from T cells, B-cell-depleted T cells, or PBMCs.

V was shortened by 4 bases and J by 3 bases, with 13 bases between the two germline ends. The V gene's germline CDR1 is LNHDA and CDR2 SQIVND (reference sequence). The CDR3 sequence is 15 residues long. Under the authors' procedure: For nucleated cells, counts were estimated from reference gene primer amplification. The method was immunoSEQ multiplex PCR; TCRdb's version includes in-frame clones alone and lacks a portion of them. That table is the source of V, J and clone size, and D and trimming were worked out from the DNA. Of about 140,000 clones listed, roughly 89% are singletons. Sequencing input: peripheral blood. The chain couples TRBV19 to TRBJ1-3; no clear D gene. This receptor was taken from a young man with COVID-19, enrolled during active disease. CDR3 DNA sequence: TGTGCCAGTAGTAGGACCGGGGTGAATGGAAACACCATATATTTT. Amino acids: CASSRTGVNGNTIYF.